These 22 T cell receptor beta chains share one sample of origin, sequenced in a study of CD8+ T cells in alopecia areata. Extraction of RNA preceded its reverse transcription into cDNA, which served as the sequencing template. Clones were sequenced by immunoSEQ multiplex PCR, and TCRdb holds only the in-frame ones, with some missing. This table has about 97,000 clones, 41% appearing once. The sequencing input was CD4+ T cells sorted from blood. These receptors were collected from a human donor with alopecia areata.

For the CDR3, the DNA is TGCAGTGCTACAGCCTATGGCTACACCTTC. The encoded protein is CSATAYGYTF. This sequence joins TRBV20-1 and TRBJ1-2, with no clear D. The CDR3 has 10 residues. Trimming pared 4 bases from V and 4 bases from J, leaving 4 bases between. Germline loops: CDR1 DFQATT, CDR2 SNEGSKA (reference sequence).

The CDR3 nucleotides are TGTGCCAGCAGTTACTGGGAAAACACCGGGGAGCTGTTTTTT. Its translation is CASSYWENTGELFF. The chain combines TRBV6-5 with TRBJ2-2; D gene ambiguous. The CDR3 consists of 14 residues. The V gene lost 1 base and the J gene lost 2 bases, with 5 bases spanning the gap. Germline lookup yields CDR1 MNHEY and CDR2 SVGAGI.

The chain carries TRBV5-4 and TRBJ2-3; D is uncertain. CDR3 length: 13 residues. From germline, CDR1 is SGHNT and CDR2 YYREEE (reference sequence). V was clipped by 4 bases and J by 3 bases, with 9 bases between them. This CDR3 is CASSRASTDTQYF. The CDR3 DNA is TGTGCCAGCAGCCGCGCCTCTACAGATACGCAGTATTTT. The full variable domain, its missing parts supplied by reference TRBV5-4 and TRBJ2-3, is ETGVTQSPTHLIKTRGQQVTLRCSSQSGHNTVSWYQQALGQGPQFIFQYYREEENGRGNFPPRFSGLQFPNYSSELNVNALELDDSALYLCASSRASTDTQYFGPGTRLTVL.

There are a few counts of this clone. This sequence joins TRBV18 and TRBJ2-4; D unclear. In germline, CDR1 is KGHSH, CDR2 LQKENI. CDR3 length equals 15 residues. V lost 4 bases to trimming and J lost 1 base, with 11 bases between them. The CDR3 DNA reads as TGTGCCAGCTCACAAATCGAGGCGGCCAAAAACATTCAGTACTTC. This translates into CASSQIEAAKNIQYF.

This clone was observed a handful of times. The chain has TRBV15 and TRBJ2-3, with D uncertain. Trimming pared 5 bases from V and 0 bases from J, leaving 18 bases between. The CDR3 contains 17 residues. The V gene's germline CDR1 is LNHNV and CDR2 YYDKDF (reference sequence). This chain's CDR3 is CATSLREVTISTDTQYF. In DNA, the CDR3 is TGTGCCACCAGCTTACGAGAGGTCACGATTAGCACAGATACGCAGTATTTT. Full variable domain (outside the CDR3, taken from reference TRBV15 and TRBJ2-3): DAMVIQNPRYQVTQFGKPVTLSCSQTLNHNVMYWYQQKSSQAPKLLFHYYDKDFNNEADTPDNFQSRRPNTSFCFLDIRSPGLGDTAMYLCATSLREVTISTDTQYFGPGTRLTVL.

V usage is TRBV5-1 and J usage is TRBJ2-7; D is unresolved. V lost 1 base and J lost 2, with 13 bases in between. Germline lookup yields CDR1 SGHRS and CDR2 YFSETQ. The CDR3 is 15 amino acids. DNA for the CDR3: TGCGCCAGCAGCTTGCCCGGAATACGTACCTACGAGCAGTACTTC. It specifies CASSLPGIRTYEQYF. The full variable domain, in which reference TRBV5-1 and TRBJ2-7 provide the parts outside the CDR3, is KAGVTQTPRYLIKTRGQQVTLSCSPISGHRSVSWYQQTPGQGLQFLFEYFSETQRNKGNFPGRFSGRQFSNSRSEMNVSTLELGDSALYLCASSLPGIRTYEQYFGPGTRLTVT.

The genes are TRBV7-6 and TRBJ2-3; D not certain. V was cut by 1 base and J by 8 bases, with 19 bases left in between. This CDR3 contains 16 residues. Germline V lookup: CDR1 SGHVS, CDR2 FNYEAQ. The CDR3 DNA follows: TGTGCCAGCAGCTTAGTGGTTGGTAGTCCGATTGGTACGCAGTATTTT. It specifies CASSLVVGSPIGTQYF.

This clone was picked up a small number of times. V and J are TRBV7-9 and TRBJ2-2, with a tentative D call TRBD1 (6 bases). CDR1 is SEHNR and CDR2 is FQNEAQ in the germline V gene (reference sequence). V was shortened by 4 bases and J by 3 bases, with 9 bases between the two germline ends. This CDR3 has 14 residues. CDR3 sequence reads: CASSSGVDTGELFF. CDR3 DNA sequence: TGTGCCAGCAGCTCAGGGGTCGACACCGGGGAGCTGTTTTTT.

V usage is TRBV7-2 and J usage is TRBJ2-5; 12 bases agree with TRBD1. The V gene end was trimmed by 4 bases and the J gene end by 6 bases; junction bases not matched to a gene: 12. This CDR3 comprises 17 residues. Germline lookup yields CDR1 SGHTA and CDR2 FQGNSA. CDR3 nucleotide sequence: TGTGCCAGCAGCTCAGGGGCGGGACAGGGGGCGACTAAGACCCAGTACTTC. Its protein product is CASSSGAGQGATKTQYF.

This clone turned up a few times. The rearrangement uses TRBV19 and TRBJ2-1, with TRBD1 matching 7 bases. With 1 base clipped from V and 4 bases from J, the junction kept 1 base outside the gene matches. CDR1 is LNHDA, CDR2 SQIVND, per germline (reference sequence). CDR3 size: 14 residues. This CDR3 reads CASSIGDSYNEQFF. The DNA of the CDR3 is TGTGCCAGTAGTATAGGGGACAGTTACAATGAGCAGTTCTTC.

The CDR3 region is CASSQSGDRGAQAFF. The CDR3 DNA follows: TGCGCCAGCAGTCAATCAGGGGATCGGGGGGCGCAAGCTTTCTTT. This chain joins TRBV23-1 and TRBJ1-1; D perhaps matches TRBD1 (6 bases). TRBV23-1 is identified as an open reading frame with a role that is uncertain. V was clipped by 0 bases and J by 9 bases, with 17 bases between them. This CDR3 has 15 amino acids.

In this sample, this clone turned up a few times. For the CDR3, the DNA is TGTGCCAGCAGCTTAACGGATTTCAGCACAGATACGCAGTATTTT. As protein: CASSLTDFSTDTQYF. This chain connects TRBV7-2 to TRBJ2-3, with D unclear. The CDR3 has 15 residues. Germline V gene data show CDR1 as SGHTA and CDR2 as FQGNSA. The V end lost 2 bases, the J end lost 0 bases, and 9 bases lay between the germline ends.

The chain links TRBV9 to TRBJ1-1, with 7 nucleotides matching TRBD1. Germline V CDR1 and CDR2: SGDLS, YYNGEE. The CDR3 runs to 14 residues. The V segment lost 3 bases and the J segment 5 bases; nucleotides outside the gene matches: 7. The CDR3 nucleotides are TGTGCCAGCAGCGCAGAAATACAGGGGACTGAAGCTTTCTTT. Protein: CASSAEIQGTEAFF. The full variable domain, completed using reference TRBV9 and TRBJ1-1, is DSGVTQTPKHLITATGQRVTLRCSPRSGDLSVYWYQQSLDQGLQFLIQYYNGEERAKGNILERFSAQQFPDLHSELNLSSLELGDSALYFCASSAEIQGTEAFFGQGTRLTVV.

This rearrangement joins TRBV15 to TRBJ2-3; maybe TRBD2 (5 bases). Per the germline V gene, CDR1 is LNHNV and CDR2 is YYDKDF (reference sequence). The CDR3 sequence is 16 residues long. V lost 0 bases to trimming and J lost 1 base, with 11 bases between them. Here the CDR3 DNA reads TGTGCCACCAGCAGAGATTTGGTTAGCGGCACAGATACGCAGTATTTT. It specifies CATSRDLVSGTDTQYF. The full variable domain, in which reference TRBV15 and TRBJ2-3 provide the parts outside the CDR3, is DAMVIQNPRYQVTQFGKPVTLSCSQTLNHNVMYWYQQKSSQAPKLLFHYYDKDFNNEADTPDNFQSRRPNTSFCFLDIRSPGLGDTAMYLCATSRDLVSGTDTQYFGPGTRLTVL.

This rearrangement joins TRBV19 to TRBJ2-1; the D gene is possibly TRBD1 (6 bases). Trimming left V 5 bases short and J 2 bases short, with 13 bases between. The V gene's germline CDR1 is LNHDA and CDR2 SQIVND (reference sequence). There are 15 residues in the CDR3. CDR3 protein: CASSLDRQPYNEQFF. The CDR3, as DNA: TGTGCCAGTAGTCTCGACAGGCAGCCCTACAATGAGCAGTTCTTC.

V is TRBV5-1 and J is TRBJ2-1, with a tentative D call TRBD2 (5 bases). The germline V gene encodes CDR1 SGHRS and CDR2 YFSETQ. V dropped 3 bases and J dropped 6 bases, with 16 bases sitting between them. CDR3 length: 15 residues. In nucleotides, the CDR3 is TGCGCCAGCAGCTCGCTTACTAGTCCGGGCAATGAGCAGTTCTTC. It yields the protein CASSSLTSPGNEQFF. Full variable domain (remainder filled in from reference TRBV5-1 and TRBJ2-1): KAGVTQTPRYLIKTRGQQVTLSCSPISGHRSVSWYQQTPGQGLQFLFEYFSETQRNKGNFPGRFSGRQFSNSRSEMNVSTLELGDSALYLCASSSLTSPGNEQFFGPGTRLTVL.

The V gene is TRBV29-1, the J gene TRBJ1-2; 7 positions agree with TRBD1. Germline V gene lookup returns CDR1 SQVTM and CDR2 ANQGSEA. J was trimmed by 2 bases and V by 6 bases; bases with no gene match: 9. The CDR3 runs to 14 residues. The CDR3, as DNA: TGCAGCGTCCCCAAAGCGACAGGGAACTATGGCTACACCTTC. Encoded protein: CSVPKATGNYGYTF. Full variable domain (rest looked up from reference TRBV29-1 and TRBJ1-2): SAVISQKPSRDICQRGTSLTIQCQVDSQVTMMFWYRQQPGQSLTLIATANQGSEATYESGFVIDKFPISRPNLTFSTLTVSNMSPEDSSIYLCSVPKATGNYGYTFGSGTRLTVV.

The V gene is TRBV29-1, the J gene TRBJ2-5; 9 nucleotides agree with TRBD1. The CDR3 covers 13 residues. The J segment lost 4 bases and the V segment lost 5 bases, leaving 5 bases of the junction unmatched. CDR1 is SQVTM and CDR2 is ANQGSEA in the germline V gene. CDR3 nucleotide sequence: TGCAGCGTTTTACAGGGGGCTTTAGAGACCCAGTACTTC. It encodes CSVLQGALETQYF.

This clone was found once. This chain links TRBV30 with TRBJ2-1; 12 nucleotides match TRBD1. Germline V gene sequence: CDR1 GTSNPN, CDR2 SVGIG (reference sequence). V gave up 0 bases and J gave up 7 bases; unmatched junction bases: 4. This CDR3 region has 15 residues. The CDR3 is CAWSVRDRGRNEQFF. In DNA form, the CDR3 reads TGTGCCTGGAGTGTCCGGGACAGGGGGCGGAATGAGCAGTTCTTC.

J is TRBJ2-1 and V is TRBV15; D not resolved. The CDR3 has 12 amino acids. V was trimmed by 2 bases and J by 10 bases, leaving 9 bases between them. Per germline, CDR1 LNHNV and CDR2 YYDKDF (reference sequence). The CDR3 bases are TGTGCCACCAGCAGATCCGCCGTGGAGCAGTTCTTC. Amino acids: CATSRSAVEQFF. The whole variable domain, remainder taken from reference TRBV15 and TRBJ2-1, is DAMVIQNPRYQVTQFGKPVTLSCSQTLNHNVMYWYQQKSSQAPKLLFHYYDKDFNNEADTPDNFQSRRPNTSFCFLDIRSPGLGDTAMYLCATSRSAVEQFFGPGTRLTVL.

This clone appeared a few times. V is TRBV9 and J is TRBJ2-2; D unclear. V lost 3 bases, J lost 7 bases, and 13 bases lay in between. The CDR3 is 14 amino acids. Germline V lookup: CDR1 SGDLS, CDR2 YYNGEE. CDR3 in amino acids: CASSENPEFGELFF. In DNA, the CDR3 is TGTGCCAGCAGCGAAAACCCCGAGTTCGGGGAGCTGTTTTTT.

This chain connects TRBV29-1 to TRBJ1-3; D perhaps matches TRBD1 (5 bases). Trimming left V 4 bases short and J 7 bases short, with 11 bases between. Germline lookup yields CDR1 SQVTM and CDR2 ANQGSEA. CDR3 size: 12 residues. The DNA of the CDR3 is TGCAGCGTTGGAGGGGATTGGAACACCATATATTTT. Translating gives CSVGGDWNTIYF.